The next 24 T cell receptor beta chains were all read from a single sample in a study of tumor-infiltrating lymphocytes in localized non-small cell lung cancer (dated by TCRdb to the early 2020s). Libraries were built with the immunoSEQ multiplex PCR assay. Here the immuneACCESS table is served through TCRdb, limited to in-frame sequences with V and J called. Missing clones are a known gap in these copies; in checked studies unresolved V genes cover under half, and the rest lacks a known reason. In this sample the table shows 25,000 or so clones, around 67% of which occur a single time. The ten largest clones represent 5.5% to 7.5% of the sample. The sample was lung tumor tissue. These receptors all stem from a human donor with non-small cell lung cancer.

The chain is built from TRBV6-1 and TRBJ1-2, with D unclear. This CDR3 is 13 amino acids long. Trimming stripped 6 bases from V and 0 bases from J, with 8 bases between. CDR1 and CDR2 from the germline V gene are MNHNS and SASEGT. CDR3 sequence reads: CASSLETNYGYTF. The CDR3 coding sequence is TGTGCCAGCAGCCTCGAAACTAACTATGGCTACACCTTC.

The chain recombines TRBV7-7 with TRBJ2-7; 9 positions match TRBD1. CDR1 and CDR2 (germline): SSHAT, FNYEAQ (reference sequence). The junction had 1 base not matched to a gene; V was cut back by 3 bases and J by 4 bases. CDR3 length equals 13 residues. The CDR3 coding sequence is TGTGCCAGCAGCTTCGGACAGGGGTACGAGCAGTACTTC. Translated, it gives CASSFGQGYEQYF.

This rearrangement joins TRBV2 to TRBJ2-3, with 11 bases fitting TRBD2. This CDR3 contains 16 residues. Per the germline V gene, CDR1 is SNHLY and CDR2 is FYNNEI. J lost 5 bases, V lost 6 bases, and 10 bases had no gene match. DNA for the CDR3: TGTGCCAGCAGGGGTGATAGCGGGGGGGCCGTAGATACGCAGTATTTT. It translates to CASRGDSGGAVDTQYF.

This chain joins TRBV14 and TRBJ2-7; 8 nucleotides align to TRBD1. Germline V gene data show CDR1 as SGHDN and CDR2 as FVKESK. V gave up 3 bases and J gave up 7 bases; unmatched junction bases: 14. The CDR3 consists of 16 residues. In nucleotides, the CDR3 is TGTGCCAGCAGCCATGCTACCGGGACAGGATGGTATGAGCAGTACTTC. Its translation: CASSHATGTGWYEQYF.

The chain joins TRBV19 to TRBJ1-3; D not resolved. Trimming cost V 5 bases and J 2 bases, with 10 bases left between them. The germline V gene has CDR1 LNHDA and CDR2 SQIVND (reference sequence). The CDR3 contains 14 residues. In nucleotides, the CDR3 is TGTGCCAGTAGTCTTATGACGGCTGGAAACACCATATATTTT. It specifies CASSLMTAGNTIYF.

V gene TRBV7-2 combines with J gene TRBJ2-5; D unclear. The V and J ends lost 2 bases and 4 bases respectively, with 8 bases between them. CDR1 is SGHTA and CDR2 is FQGNSA in the germline V gene. This CDR3 comprises 13 residues. The CDR3 is CASSLWDLETQYF. Here the CDR3 DNA reads TGTGCCAGCAGCTTATGGGATCTAGAGACCCAGTACTTC.

The V gene is TRBV6-5, the J gene TRBJ1-1; unclear D gene. CDR1 is MNHEY and CDR2 is SVGAGI in the germline V gene. The ends were cut back, 0 bases at V and 3 bases at J, with 8 bases in the middle. The CDR3 spans 14 residues. Written as DNA, the CDR3 is TGTGCCAGCAGTTACTCGGGGTGGGACACTGAAGCTTTCTTT. This codes for CASSYSGWDTEAFF.

V usage is TRBV7-9 and J usage is TRBJ1-5; 7 nucleotides match TRBD1. Germline loops: CDR1 SEHNR, CDR2 FQNEAQ (reference sequence). The trim removed 5 bases at V and 7 bases at J, leaving 11 bases unmatched. The CDR3 has 15 residues. CDR3 sequence reads: CASSLEGGGGQPQHF. The CDR3 DNA follows: TGTGCCAGCAGCCTTGAGGGAGGGGGCGGCCAGCCCCAGCATTTT.

The chain couples TRBV4-1 to TRBJ1-1; D not resolved. The germline gives CDR1 MGHRA, CDR2 YSYEKL. The V end lost 1 base, the J end lost 6 bases, and 3 bases lay between the germline ends. The CDR3 is 11 residues long. This CDR3 reads CASSQGPEAFF. The CDR3 coding sequence is TGCGCCAGCAGCCAAGGTCCTGAAGCTTTCTTT.

This clone was detected only a few times. V is TRBV7-2 and J is TRBJ1-1, with 9 bases that match TRBD1. The germline V gene encodes CDR1 SGHTA and CDR2 FQGNSA. This CDR3 is built from 14 residues. The V and J ends lost 4 bases and 10 bases, in that order; junction bases with no gene match: 10. This chain's CDR3 is CASSSGQGGFGAFF. The CDR3 coding sequence is TGTGCCAGCAGCTCGGGACAGGGAGGCTTCGGAGCTTTCTTT.

The V call is TRBV6-6, the J call TRBJ2-3; a weak D match, TRBD2 (5 bases). V shed 5 bases and J shed 5 bases, with 5 bases lying between them. This CDR3 comprises 11 residues. In germline, CDR1 is MNHNY, CDR2 SVGAGI (reference sequence). CDR3 bases: TGTGCCAGCAGTACTAGAGATACGCAGTATTTT. Translated, it gives CASSTRDTQYF.

This clone was counted only a few times. The gene calls are TRBV4-3 and TRBJ2-6, with 7 bases fitting TRBD1. CDR1 LGHNA and CDR2 YSLEER come from the germline V gene. V gave up 1 base and J gave up 4 bases; unmatched junction bases: 4. The length of the CDR3 is 16 residues. Here the CDR3 DNA reads TGCGCCAGCAGCCAAGGGGTGGGACAGGGGGCCAACGTCCTGACTTTC. Its protein product is CASSQGVGQGANVLTF.

A few counts support this clone. The chain joins TRBV4-2 to TRBJ1-2, with D possibly TRBD1 on 6 matching bases. V lost 0 bases and J 4 bases, leaving 9 bases between the germline ends. The CDR3 covers 14 residues. CDR1 is LGHNA and CDR2 is YNFKEQ in the germline V gene. The CDR3 DNA follows: TGTGCCAGCAGCCAAGATGGACAGCCCTATGGCTACACCTTC. Its translation: CASSQDGQPYGYTF.

This clone was seen only a few times. J is TRBJ2-7 and V is TRBV6-1, with TRBD1 matching 9 bases. CDR3 size: 16 residues. V lost 3 bases, J lost 6 bases, and 12 bases stayed unmatched. The germline V gene encodes CDR1 MNHNS and CDR2 SASEGT. The CDR3 sequence is CASSEGFWDRVLEQYF. The CDR3 DNA reads as TGTGCCAGCAGTGAGGGGTTTTGGGACAGGGTGCTCGAGCAGTACTTC.

This clone was seen once. The chain recombines TRBV10-2 with TRBJ2-1; 15 nucleotides match TRBD2. Losses at the gene ends were 5 bases for V and 15 bases for J; bases not matched to a gene: 2. From germline, CDR1 is WSHSY and CDR2 SAAADI. The CDR3 extends over 12 amino acids. The CDR3 loop reads CASSRTSGGAFF. The CDR3 DNA is TGCGCCAGCAGTCGGACTAGCGGGGGGGCGTTCTTC.

V usage is TRBV7-2 and J usage is TRBJ2-3, with 10 nucleotides matching TRBD2. J was trimmed by 10 bases and V by 0 bases; bases with no gene match: 10. CDR3 size: 16 residues. Germline values: CDR1 SGHTA, CDR2 FQGNSA. In nucleotides, the CDR3 is TGTGCCAGCAGCTTAGCGGGGGGACTAGCGATCGCGGCGCAGTATTTT. It translates to CASSLAGGLAIAAQYF.

The chain uses TRBV27 and TRBJ1-2, with 8 positions matching TRBD1. In germline, CDR1 is MNHEY, CDR2 SMNVEV (reference sequence). Germline trimming cut 2 bases from V and 8 bases from J; bases unmatched to any gene: 7. CDR3 length: 14 residues. The CDR3 is CASSLKTGAEGYTF. Here the CDR3 DNA reads TGTGCCAGCAGTTTAAAGACAGGGGCGGAGGGCTACACCTTC.

The V and J genes are TRBV7-8 and TRBJ1-3, with D possibly being TRBD1 (6 bases). V shed 1 base and J shed 0 bases, with 10 bases lying between them. The V gene's germline CDR1 is SGHVS and CDR2 FQNEAQ. This CDR3 is built from 16 residues. CDR3 sequence: CASSLGDKYSGNTIYF. Written as DNA, the CDR3 is TGTGCCAGCAGCTTAGGGGACAAGTACTCTGGAAACACCATATATTTT.

The table lists this clone with a count of one. The chain uses TRBV15 and TRBJ2-7; 8 positions match TRBD1. The V gene's germline CDR1 is LNHNV and CDR2 YYDKDF (reference sequence). J gave up 1 base and V 4 bases, and 3 bases lay outside the gene matches. There are 14 residues in the CDR3. The CDR3 loop is CATSTGGESYEQYF. CDR3 nucleotides: TGTGCCACCAGCACAGGGGGCGAATCCTACGAGCAGTACTTC.

The rearrangement links TRBV19 to TRBJ1-1, with D maybe TRBD1 (5 bases). The V gene lost 10 bases and the J gene lost 4 bases, with 28 bases spanning the gap. CDR3 length: 17 amino acids. Germline-derived CDR1 and CDR2 are LNHDA and SQIVND (reference sequence). The CDR3 nucleotides read TGTGCCACCAAGGGCGGGGCGAGGGAGTTGAGGTCCACTGAAGCTTTCTTT. Encoded protein: CATKGGARELRSTEAFF.

J is TRBJ2-7 and V is TRBV5-1; D might be TRBD1 (6 bases). CDR3 length: 16 amino acids. Germline V gene data show CDR1 as SGHRS and CDR2 as YFSETQ. With 2 bases removed from V and 0 bases from J, the gap between germline ends came to 15 bases. CDR3 loop: CASSFKGQTSSYEQYF. DNA of the CDR3: TGCGCCAGCAGCTTTAAGGGACAAACGAGCTCCTACGAGCAGTACTTC. Complete variable domain (other parts from reference TRBV5-1 and TRBJ2-7): KAGVTQTPRYLIKTRGQQVTLSCSPISGHRSVSWYQQTPGQGLQFLFEYFSETQRNKGNFPGRFSGRQFSNSRSEMNVSTLELGDSALYLCASSFKGQTSSYEQYFGPGTRLTVT.

This clone was detected only a few times. This chain links TRBV11-3 with TRBJ1-1; the D is unclear. The CDR3 length is 14 residues. Trimming took off 3 bases at V and 0 bases at J, with 8 bases between the two ends. CDR1 and CDR2 (germline): SGHNT, YENEEA. The CDR3 nucleotides read TGTGCCAGCAGCTTCAACACATTGAACACTGAAGCTTTCTTT. It specifies CASSFNTLNTEAFF.

The chain uses TRBV7-2 and TRBJ2-1; 8 bases map to TRBD2. In germline, CDR1 is SGHTA, CDR2 FQGNSA. V dropped 5 bases and J dropped 10; count of bases not matched to a gene: 10. CDR3 length: 14 residues. The chain's CDR3 is CASSREGVAREQFF. DNA for the CDR3: TGTGCCAGCAGCCGGGAGGGGGTAGCCAGGGAGCAGTTCTTC. Full variable domain (remainder filled in from reference TRBV7-2 and TRBJ2-1): GAGVSQSPSNKVTEKGKDVELRCDPISGHTALYWYRQSLGQGLEFLIYFQGNSAPDKSGLPSDRFSAERTGGSVSTLTIQRTQQEDSAVYLCASSREGVAREQFFGPGTRLTVL.

The rearrangement links TRBV14 to TRBJ1-5; no clear D. This CDR3 region has 13 residues. The germline V and J ends were trimmed by 2 bases and 0 bases, with 2 bases remaining between them. CDR1 and CDR2 from the germline V gene are SGHDN and FVKESK. CDR3 protein: CASSQNSNQPQHF. The CDR3 DNA reads TGTGCCAGCAGCCAAAATAGCAATCAGCCCCAGCATTTT.